One and the same sample provided the 15 T cell receptor beta chains below, sequenced in a study of cytomegalovirus exposure and HLA in healthy donors. Researchers ran the PCR with 60 Vbeta and 13 Jbeta primers. Assay used: immunoSEQ multiplex PCR; TCRdb lists only in-frame clones, some missing. The sample has around 64,000 clones; just over 85% are singletons. What was sequenced was PBMCs. The origin of the receptors is a woman in her 30s in good health and CMV-seronegative.

The CDR3 DNA reads TGTGCCATCACCGAGGGGGGGACAGGGTGGAGCTACACCTTC. Its translation: CAITEGGTGWSYTF. This sequence joins TRBV10-3 and TRBJ1-2, with 9 bases aligning to TRBD1. J was trimmed by 9 bases and V by 7 bases; bases with no gene match: 12. CDR1 and CDR2 from the germline V gene are ENHRY and SYGVKD. The CDR3 loop spans 14 amino acids.

The J gene is TRBJ2-1, the V gene TRBV4-1, with 7 positions matching TRBD1. The CDR3 covers 21 residues. Germline values: CDR1 MGHRA, CDR2 YSYEKL. V was pared by 4 bases and J by 6 bases, with 27 bases of the junction left unmatched. The CDR3 coding sequence is TGCGCCAGCAGCCGAGACAATTCAGCCGGGGTAGGGGGCAGGTATGGCAATGAGCAGTTCTTC. Protein: CASSRDNSAGVGGRYGNEQFF.

The J gene is TRBJ2-1, the V gene TRBV4-2, with 9 bases identical to TRBD1. Germline V gene data show CDR1 as LGHNA and CDR2 as YNFKEQ. Trimming removed 3 bases from V and 5 bases from J; junction bases left unmatched: 8. The CDR3 is 16 amino acids. In DNA form, the CDR3 reads TGTGCCAGCAGCCAGCATCCGGGACAGGGTCACAATGAGCAGTTCTTC. Its translation: CASSQHPGQGHNEQFF.

The genes are TRBV7-2 and TRBJ2-7; perhaps TRBD2 as D (6 bases). The V and J ends lost 5 bases and 5 bases respectively, with 16 bases between them. CDR3 length: 14 residues. Germline V CDR1 and CDR2: SGHTA, FQGNSA. DNA of the CDR3: TGTGCCAGCAGCCCCGTCGGGGGTAGGCACGAGCAGTACTTC. Amino acids: CASSPVGGRHEQYF.

This clone has only a few counts. Other DNA sequences in the sample encode the same CDR3. The chain joins TRBV28 to TRBJ1-2; D call uncertain. The CDR3 loop spans 14 amino acids. V lost 4 bases and J 2 bases, leaving 11 bases between the germline ends. The germline V gene encodes CDR1 MDHEN and CDR2 SYDVKM. The CDR3 region is CASSSSPLNYGYTF. In DNA, the CDR3 is TGTGCCAGCAGTTCCTCCCCCCTAAACTATGGCTACACCTTC.

This sequence joins TRBV28 and TRBJ1-4; D is unclear. The germline gives CDR1 MDHEN, CDR2 SYDVKM. The CDR3 runs 15 residues. Trimming took 4 bases from V and 0 from J, leaving 9 bases between them. This CDR3 is CASSYAGTTNEKLFF. CDR3 coding DNA: TGTGCCAGCAGTTATGCCGGGACAACTAATGAAAAACTGTTTTTT.

A remark on this clone: This specimen includes other DNA sequences encoding the same CDR3. This chain connects TRBV29-1 to TRBJ2-3; D remains ambiguous. The CDR3 is 13 residues long. Germline CDR1 is SQVTM and CDR2 is ANQGSEA. V lost 1 base and J lost 6, with 11 bases in between. CDR3 DNA: TGCAGCGTTGAAGGGGCGCAAATGGATACGCAGTATTTT. This gives the protein CSVEGAQMDTQYF.

The chain employs TRBV28 and TRBJ2-1; possibly TRBD2 for D (6 bases). Trimming pared 4 bases from V and 7 bases from J, leaving 20 bases between. The germline V gene encodes CDR1 MDHEN and CDR2 SYDVKM. This CDR3 region has 16 residues. CDR3 DNA sequence: TGTGCCAGCAGTTCGGGACCCCGGGAGATTGGTAATGAGCAGTTCTTC. This codes for CASSSGPREIGNEQFF. The entire variable domain, with the rest obtained from reference TRBV28 and TRBJ2-1, is as follows: DVKVTQSSRYLVKRTGEKVFLECVQDMDHENMFWYRQDPGLGLRLIYFSYDVKMKEKGDIPEGYSVSREKKERFSLILESASTNQTSMYLCASSSGPREIGNEQFFGPGTRLTVL.

The chain joins TRBV7-3 to TRBJ2-1, with 8 bases that match TRBD1. Germline CDR1 SGHTA, CDR2 FQGTGA. The CDR3 is made up of 11 amino acids. The V and J ends lost 4 bases and 13 bases, in that order; junction bases with no gene match: 3. CDR3 loop: CASSSGQGQFF. Here the CDR3 DNA reads TGTGCCAGCAGCTCCGGACAGGGCCAGTTCTTC.

The rearrangement joins TRBV28 to TRBJ2-7; D is perhaps TRBD2 (6 bases). The V end lost 7 bases, the J end lost 3 bases, and 19 bases lay between the germline ends. The CDR3 totals 15 residues. Germline CDR1 reads MDHEN; CDR2 reads SYDVKM. CDR3 region: CASTSQGLGGYEQYF. DNA of the CDR3: TGTGCCAGCACCTCGCAGGGACTCGGGGGCTACGAGCAGTACTTC. Filled out from reference TRBV28 and TRBJ2-7, the complete variable domain reads DVKVTQSSRYLVKRTGEKVFLECVQDMDHENMFWYRQDPGLGLRLIYFSYDVKMKEKGDIPEGYSVSREKKERFSLILESASTNQTSMYLCASTSQGLGGYEQYFGPGTRLTVT.

About this clone itself: At one of its ends the junction is not consistent with the germline gene, which may arise from a read error. This chain joins TRBV16 and TRBJ1-2, with D possibly being TRBD1 (5 bases). The CDR3 runs 14 residues. CDR1 is KGHSY and CDR2 is FQNENV in the germline V gene. CDR3 DNA: TGTGCCAGCAGCCAACAGCAGGGCGGCTATGGCTACCCCTTC. Translated, it gives CASSQQQGGYGYPF.

J is TRBJ1-2 and V is TRBV4-1; D unresolved. The CDR3 spans 14 residues. V was shortened by 0 bases and J by 4 bases, with 9 bases between the two germline ends. The germline V gene has CDR1 MGHRA and CDR2 YSYEKL. CDR3: CASSQEETSYGYTF. CDR3 sequence (DNA): TGCGCCAGCAGCCAAGAAGAGACTAGCTATGGCTACACCTTC.

The chain combines TRBV30 with TRBJ2-7; TRBD2 matches 13 bases. The J segment lost 9 bases and the V segment lost 8 bases, leaving 10 bases of the junction unmatched. Germline V lookup: CDR1 GTSNPN, CDR2 SVGIG (reference sequence). The CDR3 has 13 residues. CDR3 in DNA: TGTGCCCGGCAACTAGCGGGAGGGCCCCGGCAGTACTTC. This gives the protein CARQLAGGPRQYF. Together with reference TRBV30 and TRBJ2-7, the CDR3 gives the full variable domain: SQTIHQWPATLVQPVGSPLSLECTVEGTSNPNLYWYRQAAGRGLQLLFYSVGIGQISSEVPQNLSASRPQDRQFILSSKKLLLSDSGFYLCARQLAGGPRQYFGPGTRLTVT.

This clone has a single count. The rearrangement joins TRBV9 to TRBJ2-7, with TRBD2 identical over 8 bases. The CDR3 runs 13 residues. Germline V gene sequence: CDR1 SGDLS, CDR2 YYNGEE. After removal of 4 bases from V and 5 bases from J, the junction contained 5 bases not matched to a gene. CDR3 nucleotides: TGTGCCAGCAGCAGCGGGAGTGTGAACGAGCAGTACTTC. Translation gives CASSSGSVNEQYF. Based on the CDR3 plus reference TRBV9 and TRBJ2-7, the full variable domain is DSGVTQTPKHLITATGQRVTLRCSPRSGDLSVYWYQQSLDQGLQFLIQYYNGEERAKGNILERFSAQQFPDLHSELNLSSLELGDSALYFCASSSGSVNEQYFGPGTRLTVT.

The chain links TRBV6-5 to TRBJ2-3; 9 nucleotides align to TRBD2. J was trimmed by 6 bases and V by 0 bases; bases with no gene match: 7. The CDR3 extends over 16 amino acids. Germline-derived CDR1 and CDR2 are MNHEY and SVGAGI. CDR3 coding DNA: TGTGCCAGCAGTTACTCACGGCGGGAGGGCCGTGATACGCAGTATTTT. Translating gives CASSYSRREGRDTQYF.